This T cell receptor (beta chain) was captured in a study of cytomegalovirus exposure and HLA in healthy donors (dated by TCRdb to the late 2010s). About the full investigation: An earlier analysis of some 620 of the donors reported approximately 260 Gb of sequence data and 117 million unique TCR beta sequences obtained from around 170 million T cells. Rather than drawing on any new phenotypic data, the later analysis identified candidate immune exposures from TCR beta sequences and the way those sequences occurred across donors. All discovery cohort repertoires had been generated using a single sequencing platform. Of the 398 genotyped donors, approximately 82% fell in the genetic ancestry cluster associated with self-reported Caucasian donors. Across around 400 genotyped donors of the cohort, an average of about 240,000 unique TCR beta nucleotide sequences per donor were sequenced, and approximately 17% of those sequences were non-productive. An earlier analysis of 587 of the donors used high-throughput TCR beta sequencing to judge whether each TCR beta V gene segment behaved as functional or pseudogenic. The number of typed donors differed by locus: about 620-640 for A, B, C, DRB1 and DQB1; some 500 for DQA1; approximately 600 for DPA1; and approximately 450 for DPB1. To study patterns of TCR occurrence, a later analysis re-analyzed previously published TCR beta repertoires from 666 donors and added high-resolution HLA genotyping. A later genetic analysis used genome-wide SNP genotypes for 398 of the 666 donors, treating that subset as a discovery cohort. Roughly five DR-DQ haplotypes were handled as single units for association and clustering, since linkage in the cohort was strong. The T cell repertoires of under 700 subjects were profiled by immunosequencing and related to cytomegalovirus serostatus. The aim of the study was to test whether cataloging public T cell receptors could identify signatures of past pathogen exposure. HLA typing covered class I and class II loci at four-digit resolution. Along with the approximately 700-subject first cohort, a separate validation cohort of some 130 different subjects was used. An early release covering about 600 HLA-typed donors comprised about 320 gigabases of sequencing data and around 80 million unique TCR sequences. Donor age, sex, ethnicity and CMV serostatus were collected together with the repertoire data. The study combined high-throughput TCR immunosequencing, statistical association of individual TCRs with disease status, and machine learning to predict cytomegalovirus infection status.

This clone was counted only a few times. Its antigen remains unidentified. No base quality information exists; no much larger clone differs at one position. Libraries were built with the immunoSEQ multiplex PCR assay. A mixture of 60 forward primers for TCR Vbeta segments and 13 reverse primers for TCR Jbeta segments was used in the multiplex PCR. The CDR3 region of rearranged TCR beta genes was amplified from genomic DNA with a multiplex PCR assay. The amplified TCR beta libraries were sequenced on the Illumina HiSeq System as 87-base-pair reads. In the source study's methods: In a later analysis, 80 million or so unique TCR beta chains were counted across the 500 to 700 repertoires, and roughly 11 million of these chains were shared by at least two donors. Raw reads were error-corrected and collapsed into unique sequences with a nearest-neighbor algorithm that merged closely related sequences to remove PCR and sequencing errors. Alignment of CDR3 sequences to IMGT reference sequences was used to assign V, D and J gene segments. For a sequence to be retained, a match of at least six nucleotides was required to both a V gene segment and a J gene segment. Rearrangements were classified as productive when the CDR3 lacked stop codons and remained in frame with V and J, and all other rearrangements were classified as non-productive. Following IMGT convention, CDR3 was defined as the stretch from the second conserved V-encoded cysteine to the conserved J-encoded phenylalanine. The earlier analysis of roughly 590 of the donors excluded sequences that lacked an unambiguous match to a single V gene segment. In an earlier analysis of a few hundred of the donors, V segments were called functional above 56.7% productive rearrangements and were called segregating when the between-donor standard deviation exceeded 5%. A statistical classification framework was built for diagnosing cytomegalovirus status from the catalog of TCR beta chain sequences. In a later analysis, V and J genes were assigned by comparing TCR nucleotide sequences against IMGT/GENE-DB human TR gene sequences. A later analysis assigned CDR3 sequences and most-parsimonious VDJ recombination scenarios with the TCRdist pipeline. In a later analysis, each TCR beta chain was defined by its CDR3 amino acid sequence together with its V-gene family, and reads without a unique V-gene family were excluded. To address suspected cross-contamination and a sequencing artifact, a later analysis removed over 500 highly shared, low-generation-probability nucleotide sequences. In a later analysis, a clonal expansion index was calculated for each public chain from normalized within-repertoire ranks of inferred template counts. Generation probabilities in a later analysis came from a VDJ recombination model fitted to out-of-frame rearrangements, and those results were checked against IGoR. In a later analysis, TCR-TCR, TCR-HLA and TCR-CMV co-occurrence was scored with hypergeometric tests, and a repertoire-size bias correction was applied to TCR pairs. In a later analysis, false discovery rates were estimated by permuting HLA or CMV assignments 20 times. In a later analysis, co-occurring TCRs were grouped with DBSCAN, and TCRdist sequence similarity was added when clustering was performed within HLA-allele-positive subsets. Repertoires with fewer than 30,000 or more than 120,000 public chains were left out of co-occurrence clustering, as were five repertoires with anomalous nucleotide sharing. Sourced from immuneACCESS, this table was stored by TCRdb with only in-frame sequences that have V and J called. A share of the clones is absent; for the studies checked, an unresolved V gene accounts for under half, and the remainder has no known explanation. The DNA was the basis for D and trimming; V, J and clone size are from that table. The sample has 170,000 or so clones on record, 70% to 80% of them singletons. The biggest ten clones account for approximately 2.5% of the sample.

The CDR3 spans 12 residues, from the cysteine through the phenylalanine. Only CDR3 DNA is held: 36 bases, read in frame from base 1. Per the germline V gene (reference sequence), SEHNR is the CDR1 and FQNEAQ is the CDR2. Trimming accounts for 1 base at V and 6 bases at J, while the number of junction bases matched to no gene is 0. The cohort was made up of under 800 healthy bone marrow donors. At the time of sampling, all cohort members were nominally healthy, though unrecorded immune exposures were likely present. The donor tested CMV seronegative and was one of the 352 seronegative cohort members. Every donor gave a peripheral blood sample, and the peripheral blood mononuclear cells from that sample were used for TCR beta sequencing. The Qiagen DNeasy Blood Extraction Kit was used to extract genomic DNA from the blood cell samples. Overall study outcomes, separate from this receptor: Correlated functional status among segregating V segments might reflect linkage disequilibrium, but an unknown experimental factor could not be ruled out. Because HLA typing was unavailable for some donors at each locus, only the typed subset was used in association tests. Some IMGT-functional V segments, including TRBV6-2 and TRBV6-3, could not be told apart with the 87-base-pair reads, so those segments were excluded. A later analysis found that TCR association rates varied across HLA loci, with DRB1 alleles showing the most associated TCRs and HLA-C alleles the fewest. In a later genetic analysis, a missense DCLRE1C variant was associated with V-gene and J-gene trimming of TCR beta chains, and the association was replicated in an independent cohort. A further reported finding was that TCR beta sequences accurately predicted the HLA-A and HLA-B alleles for most subjects in the first cohort. At a false discovery rate of 0.05, a later analysis linked about 16,000 TCR beta sequences to specific HLA alleles. In a later analysis, HLA-associated TCR beta chains showed more clonal expansion and lower generation probabilities than non-associated chains that were equally common. According to the authors, the approach could potentially be generalized to other disease states and immunological phenotypes. Broadly in line with IMGT annotations, most TCR beta V segments showed up in productive rearrangements about 87% or about 30% of the time in an earlier analysis of some 590 of the donors. Immune exposure information for the cohort was limited to CMV serostatus. The sequencing pipeline was judged likely to have produced a cluster of highly shared sequence variants as a technical artifact. Several of the top co-occurrence clusters appeared to be linked to parvovirus B19, influenza, CMV and Epstein-Barr virus, according to a later analysis. Most TCR sequences were observed very rarely across donors, whereas some public TCRs were present in many individuals. In the study, around 150 TCR beta chains were listed as associated with cytomegalovirus. Three of the identified cytomegalovirus-associated TCR beta chains were confirmed in vitro to be specific for cytomegalovirus antigens. In both the original and validation cohorts, the classifier was reported to diagnose cytomegalovirus status with high specificity and sensitivity. When HLA alleles, especially DR and DQ, strongly co-occurred, TCR associations were difficult to assign to individual alleles. Most CMV-associated TCR beta chains appeared to be HLA-restricted in a later analysis, and the HLA associations seemed to be driven largely by CMV exposure. Roughly uniform sequencing depth across donors was assumed in presence/absence analyses, although this assumption may not hold. Because counts were too low, 15 to 20 rarely observed V segments, including chromosome 9 orphons, were left out of the earlier analysis of over 550 of the donors. Compared with the approximately 670-donor mean, donors in an Asian-associated ancestry cluster had fewer N-insertions in productive TCRs, according to a later genetic analysis. In this cohort, only TCR beta chains were sequenced, and detectable features were limited by the absence of alpha or paired-chain data.

The origin of this receptor is a man between 60 and 70 years old in good health and CMV-seronegative. The V gene is TRBV7-9 and the J gene is TRBJ2-7; TRBD2 matches 7 bases in the middle. The sample comprised PBMCs. The encoded CDR3 is CASSLGGGEQYF. The sequence in DNA is TGTGCCAGCAGCTTAGGCGGGGGCGAGCAGTACTTC.